The clone carrying this T cell receptor beta chain was seen a few times. The antigen remains unidentified. These data are taken from a study of identical twins. Study findings and constraints: Out-of-frame alpha sequences common to twins were enriched for low generation probability. Insertions were reduced in abundant cord blood beta clonotypes but not in memory repertoires.

There are 14 residues in the CDR3. Trimming removed 7 bases from V and 7 bases from J; junction bases left unmatched: 9. cDNA molecules carried unique molecular identifiers, and template switching added a universal primer site. TCRdb passed the 5' RACE reads through MiXCR, listing each CDR3 protein once. This sample carries nearly 650,000 distinct CDR3 sequences, 7% to 7.5% of them seen once, and the ten largest clones take roughly 1.5%. The data also belong to a second study, concerning yellow fever vaccine responses in identical twins.

V gene TRBV12-3 or TRBV12-4 combines with J gene TRBJ1-4, with TRBD1 identical over 7 bases. Sequenced sample: PBMCs. The source is a woman aged 18-29 years in good health. CDR3 in amino acids: CASNEGAQGEKLFF. CDR3 coding DNA: TGTGCCAGCAATGAGGGGGCGCAAGGTGAAAAACTGTTTTTT.